This is a list of T cell receptor beta chains from one sample in a study of beta chain features in type 1 diabetes. The method was immunoSEQ multiplex PCR; TCRdb's version includes in-frame clones alone and lacks a portion of them. The data hold a few hundred thousand clones, with around 25% observed a single time. The specimen was naive CD4+ T cells from blood. The receptors derive from a woman aged 25 to 45 with type 1 diabetes. Both conserved end residues are part of each CDR3. D genes are given only for firm matches. Clone size, where shown, is once, few, many, or a class for clones that have expanded.

TRBJ2-3 | 16 | - | TRBV19 | TRBD2 | TGTGCCAGTAGTATAGCTCAAGCGGGAGGGGCAGATACGCAGTATTTT | CASSIAQAGGADTQYF
TRBJ2-1 | 16 | - | TRBV9 | - | TGTGCCAGCAGCGTAGCTGGTTCGGGACTTTACAATGAGCAGTTCTTC | CASSVAGSGLYNEQFF
TRBJ2-1 | 18 | once | TRBV12-5 | - | TGTGCTAGTGGTTTGGTTCGAATTAGCTCCAGCTCCTACAATGAGCAGTTCTTC | CASGLVRISSSSYNEQFF
TRBJ1-1 | 14 | once | TRBV30 | - | TGTGCTGCCGACAGCCCCTATATGAACACTGAAGCTTTCTTT | CAADSPYMNTEAFF
TRBJ1-1 | 14 | - | TRBV7-3 | TRBD1 | TGTGCCAGCAGCCCGGGACAGGGGGGCGCTGAAGCTTTCTTT | CASSPGQGGAEAFF
TRBJ1-5 | 17 | few | TRBV27 | TRBD1 | TGTGCCAGCAGCTCAATCCAGGGGGCGATTGACAATCAGCCCCAGCATTTT | CASSSIQGAIDNQPQHF
TRBJ2-1 | 14 | - | TRBV29-1 | - | TGCAGCGTTCCCGGGGTCAGTGGGGTCAATGAGCAGTTCTTC | CSVPGVSGVNEQFF
TRBJ1-2 | 15 | - | TRBV28 | TRBD1 | TGTGCCAGCAGGGAGGGGGCCCTATTAAACTATGGCTACACCTTC | CASREGALLNYGYTF
TRBJ2-5 | 10 | few | TRBV2 | - | TGTGCCAGCGGGGAGGAGACCCAGTACTTC | CASGEETQYF
TRBJ2-1 | 16 | - | TRBV5-4 | TRBD2 | TGTGCCAGCAGCCTGCTGACTAGCGGGAGGGCCGGGGAGCAGTTCTTC | CASSLLTSGRAGEQFF
TRBJ2-7 | 14 | - | TRBV5-1 | - | TGCGCCAGCAGCCCCTCGGCGGGGAGCTACGAGCAGTACTTC | CASSPSAGSYEQYF
TRBJ2-1 | 18 | few | TRBV29-1 | TRBD1 | TGCAGCGCTCCTAGGGACAGGGGATCCAGCGGGAGATACAATGAGCAGTTCTTC | CSAPRDRGSSGRYNEQFF
TRBJ2-2 | 15 | - | TRBV27 | - | TGTGCCAGCATGCCATATAGCGTGAACACCGGGGAGCTGTTTTTT | CASMPYSVNTGELFF
TRBJ2-1 | 15 | - | TRBV28 | TRBD1 | TGTGCCAGCAGTTCAACAGGGGGCGCGGACAATGAGCAGTTCTTC | CASSSTGGADNEQFF
TRBJ2-1 | 12 | few | TRBV29-1 | TRBD1 | TGCAGCGTTGAGGGGGGACAGGATGAGCAGTTCTTC | CSVEGGQDEQFF
TRBJ2-1 | 14 | - | TRBV19 | TRBD2 | TGTGCCAGTACCCTACTAGCGGGAACGGGTGAGCAGTTCTTC | CASTLLAGTGEQFF
TRBJ1-2 | 15 | - | TRBV13 | TRBD1 | TGTGCCAGCAGCTCCAGAAAGACAGGGAACTATGGCTACACCTTC | CASSSRKTGNYGYTF
TRBJ2-1 | 16 | few | TRBV14 | - | TGTGCCAGCAGCCAAGATCAACAGGGACCGTACAATGAGCAGTTCTTC | CASSQDQQGPYNEQFF
TRBJ2-7 | 15 | - | TRBV18 | - | TGTGCCAGCTCACCACCGGCTAGCGCCCTCTACGAGCAGTACTTC | CASSPPASALYEQYF
TRBJ2-5 | 14 | few | TRBV10-3 | TRBD2 | TGTGCCATCAGTGATCAAGCGGGAGTAGAGACCCAGTACTTC | CAISDQAGVETQYF
TRBJ2-1 | 14 | - | TRBV7-3 | TRBD2 | TGTGCCAGCAGCCGGGGACTAGCTTACAATGAGCAGTTCTTC | CASSRGLAYNEQFF
TRBJ2-5 | 14 | few | TRBV7-8 | - | TGTGCCAGCAGCTTGGACTACGCTTTAGAGACCCAGTACTTC | CASSLDYALETQYF
TRBJ2-1 | 14 | - | TRBV7-3 | - | TGTGCCAGCAGCCTAAGACACCAATACAATGAGCAGTTCTTC | CASSLRHQYNEQFF
TRBJ1-5 | 15 | - | TRBV27 | TRBD1 | TGTGCCAGCAGTCCCGGACAGGGGGCGATCCAGCCCCAGCATTTT | CASSPGQGAIQPQHF
TRBJ2-1 | 15 | few | TRBV19 | TRBD2 | TGTGCCAGTAGTCCGGGACTAGCGGTTCACAATGAGCAGTTCTTC | CASSPGLAVHNEQFF
TRBJ2-7 | 13 | - | TRBV27 | TRBD1 | TGTGCCAGCAGAGACAGGGGGCTCTACGAGCAGTACTTC | CASRDRGLYEQYF
TRBJ1-5 | 15 | few | TRBV19 | TRBD1 | TGTGCCAGTACCGTTGGACAGGGGGCGCATCAGCCCCAGCATTTT | CASTVGQGAHQPQHF
TRBJ2-1 | 13 | - | TRBV7-9 | - | TGTGCCAGCAGCTTAGTGAGTAGTAATGAGCAGTTCTTC | CASSLVSSNEQFF
TRBJ2-5 | 16 | few | TRBV9 | - | TGTGCCAGCAGCGTAGGGACAGAAGGGACCCAAGAGACCCAGTACTTC | CASSVGTEGTQETQYF
TRBJ2-3 | 15 | - | TRBV19 | - | TGTGCCAGTAGCCCTCCAAGGGGCGGCACAGATACGCAGTATTTT | CASSPPRGGTDTQYF
TRBJ2-4 | 11 | few | TRBV20-1 | - | TGCAGTGCTAGTATAGCGAACATTCAGTACTTC | CSASIANIQYF
TRBJ2-1 | 16 | few | TRBV5-1 | TRBD2 | TGCGCCAGCAGTAAACTCACTAGCGGGAGGGCCCATGAGCAGTTCTTC | CASSKLTSGRAHEQFF
TRBJ2-5 | 16 | - | TRBV7-9 | - | TGTGCCAGCAGCTTAAACGGGTGGCCGATCCAAGAGACCCAGTACTTC | CASSLNGWPIQETQYF
TRBJ2-3 | 15 | few | TRBV7-2 | TRBD2 | TGTGCCAGCAGCAGACTAGCGGAATACACAGATACGCAGTATTTT | CASSRLAEYTDTQYF
TRBJ1-2 | 16 | few | TRBV30 | - | TGTGCCTGGAGTGTACGGTGGAGCCCCCTTAACTATGGCTACACCTTC | CAWSVRWSPLNYGYTF
TRBJ2-2 | 15 | - | TRBV7-2 | - | TGTGCCAGCAGCTTGCTACGTTCGGTCACCGGGGAGCTGTTTTTT | CASSLLRSVTGELFF
TRBJ1-1 | 14 | - | TRBV9 | - | TGTGCCAGCAGCGGCGGCAGACTGAACACTGAAGCTTTCTTT | CASSGGRLNTEAFF
TRBJ2-7 | 14 | - | TRBV30 | TRBD2 | TGTGCCTGGAGGGGACTAGCGGCCTCCTACGAGCAGTACTTC | CAWRGLAASYEQYF
TRBJ1-1 | 15 | few | TRBV5-1 | TRBD1 | TGCGCCAGCAGAAGGGACAGGAATTTGAACACTGAAGCTTTCTTT | CASRRDRNLNTEAFF
TRBJ2-5 | 15 | few | TRBV19 | TRBD2 | TGTGCCAGTAGTCACCCGGGACTAGCGAAGGAGACCCAGTACTTC | CASSHPGLAKETQYF
TRBJ1-2 | 15 | - | TRBV4-1 | - | TGCGCCAGCAGCCAAGATATCGCCAGTAACTATGGCTACACCTTC | CASSQDIASNYGYTF
TRBJ2-2 | 14 | few | TRBV11-2 | - | TGTGCCAGCAGCTTGATTCTAGCGTCCGGGGAGCTGTTTTTT | CASSLILASGELFF
TRBJ2-5 | 14 | few | TRBV2 | TRBD2 | TGTGCCACCCGGCGGCGGGAGGGTCAGGAGACCCAGTACTTC | CATRRREGQETQYF
TRBJ1-1 | 11 | - | TRBV20-1 | - | TGCAGTGGACTCCTGAACACTGAAGCTTTCTTT | CSGLLNTEAFF
TRBJ2-5 | 14 | - | TRBV4-1 | - | TGCGCCAGCAGCCAGGTCAGCGTTAAAGAGACCCAGTACTTC | CASSQVSVKETQYF